This T cell receptor beta chain was captured by sequencing in a study of spatial heterogeneity in lung cancer. Noted time point: blood at routine non-recurrence follow-up after resection. In each case, whole RNA from tumor, nontumor lung or frozen PBMC was sequenced unsorted. Every TCR cDNA molecule bore its own unique molecular identifier. Via MiXCR, TCRdb re-called the 5' RACE reads, giving one row per CDR3 protein. The sample contains approximately 56,000 distinct CDR3 sequences, 7.4% of which appear only once. Study-wide results and limits: Ubiquitous, expanded tumor-derived TCRs were more frequently observed in blood at resection than at follow-up.

Looked up from germline, CDR1 is MNHEY and CDR2 is SVGEGT. Losses at the gene ends were 8 bases for V and 2 bases for J; bases not matched to a gene: 10. This CDR3 comprises 15 residues. This clonotype was seen at least ten times. The antigen remains unidentified. The clonotype comes from a female donor with early-stage non-small cell lung cancer. Source: PBMCs, taken at follow-up. This chain links TRBV6-2 or TRBV6-3 with TRBJ1-1, with 8 bases matching TRBD1. DNA for the CDR3: TGTGCCAGCGAACAGGGGGTCCGGGTCAACACTGAAGCTTTCTTT. Protein sequence: CASEQGVRVNTEAFF.